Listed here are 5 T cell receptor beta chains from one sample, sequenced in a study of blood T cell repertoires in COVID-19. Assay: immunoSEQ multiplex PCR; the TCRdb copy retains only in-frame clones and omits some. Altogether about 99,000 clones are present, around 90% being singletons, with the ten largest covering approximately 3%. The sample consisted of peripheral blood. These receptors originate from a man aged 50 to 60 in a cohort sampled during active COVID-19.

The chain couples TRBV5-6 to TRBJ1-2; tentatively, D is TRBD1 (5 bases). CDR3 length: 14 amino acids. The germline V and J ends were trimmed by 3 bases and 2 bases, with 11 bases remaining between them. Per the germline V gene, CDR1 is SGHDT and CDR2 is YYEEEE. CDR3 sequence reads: CASSWPDKNYGYTF. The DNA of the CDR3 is TGTGCCAGCAGCTGGCCGGACAAAAACTATGGCTACACCTTC.

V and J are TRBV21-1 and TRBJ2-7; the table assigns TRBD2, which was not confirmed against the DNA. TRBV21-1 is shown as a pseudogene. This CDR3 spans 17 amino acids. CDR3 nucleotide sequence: TGTGCCAGCAGCACCCGTGATACTAGCGGGGGATCCTACGAGCAGTACGTC. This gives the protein CASSTRDTSGGSYEQYV.

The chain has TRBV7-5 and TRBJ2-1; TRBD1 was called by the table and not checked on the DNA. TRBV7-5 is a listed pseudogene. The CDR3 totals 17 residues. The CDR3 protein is CVRSLSSPGHSYNEQFF. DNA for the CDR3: TGTGTCAGAAGCTTGTCTTCCCCGGGACACTCCTACAATGAGCAGTTCTTC.

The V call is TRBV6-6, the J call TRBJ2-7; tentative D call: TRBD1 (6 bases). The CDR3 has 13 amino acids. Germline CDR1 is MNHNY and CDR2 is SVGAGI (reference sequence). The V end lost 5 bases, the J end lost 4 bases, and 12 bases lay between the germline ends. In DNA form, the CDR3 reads TGTGCCAGCAGTCAGGACAGACAATACGAGCAGTACGTC. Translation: CASSQDRQYEQYV.

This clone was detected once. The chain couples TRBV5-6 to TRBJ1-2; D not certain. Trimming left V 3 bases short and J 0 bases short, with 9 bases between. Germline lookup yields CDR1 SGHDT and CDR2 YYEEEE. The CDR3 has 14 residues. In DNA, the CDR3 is TGTGCCAGCAGCTACGGACTTACTAACTATGGCTACACCTTC. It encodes CASSYGLTNYGYTF. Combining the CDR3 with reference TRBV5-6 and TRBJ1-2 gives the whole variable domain DAGVTQSPTHLIKTRGQQVTLRCSPKSGHDTVSWYQQALGQGPQFIFQYYEEEERQRGNFPDRFSGHQFPNYSSELNVNALLLGDSALYLCASSYGLTNYGYTFGSGTRLTVV.